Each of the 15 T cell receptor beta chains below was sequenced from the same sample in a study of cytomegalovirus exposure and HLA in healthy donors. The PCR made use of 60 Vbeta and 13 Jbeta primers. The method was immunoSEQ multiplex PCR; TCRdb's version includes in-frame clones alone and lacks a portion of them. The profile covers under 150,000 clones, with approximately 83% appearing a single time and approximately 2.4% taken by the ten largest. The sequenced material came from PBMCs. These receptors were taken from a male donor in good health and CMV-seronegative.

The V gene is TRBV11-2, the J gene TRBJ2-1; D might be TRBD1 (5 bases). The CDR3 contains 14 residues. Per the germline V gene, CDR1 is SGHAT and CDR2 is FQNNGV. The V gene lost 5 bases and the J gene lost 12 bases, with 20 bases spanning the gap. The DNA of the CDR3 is TGTGCCAGCAGCCCACCTGACAGACGGCAGCGGCAGTTCTTC. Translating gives CASSPPDRRQRQFF.

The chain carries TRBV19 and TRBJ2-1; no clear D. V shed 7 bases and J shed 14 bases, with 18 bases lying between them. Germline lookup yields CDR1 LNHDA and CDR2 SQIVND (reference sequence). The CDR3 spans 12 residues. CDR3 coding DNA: TGTGCCAGTACCGCAGAACCCGGCCTAGAGTTCTTC. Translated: CASTAEPGLEFF.

CDR3 sequence reads: CASGLSGVADGYTF. In nucleotides, the CDR3 is TGTGCTAGTGGTTTGTCGGGAGTGGCCGATGGCTACACCTTC. V usage is TRBV12-5 and J usage is TRBJ1-2; D gene unclear. The V gene lost 2 bases and the J gene lost 6 bases, with 13 bases spanning the gap. Per germline, CDR1 LGHNT and CDR2 FRNRAP. The CDR3 contains 14 residues.

CDR3 bases: TGTGCCAGCAGCTCCGCGGGGAACGAGCAGTACTTC. This codes for CASSSAGNEQYF. The chain links TRBV5-6 to TRBJ2-7; maybe TRBD2 (6 bases). Trimming shortened V by 3 bases and J by 5 bases, and 9 bases separated the two germline ends. The CDR3 totals 12 residues. Germline assignment: CDR1 SGHDT and CDR2 YYEEEE.

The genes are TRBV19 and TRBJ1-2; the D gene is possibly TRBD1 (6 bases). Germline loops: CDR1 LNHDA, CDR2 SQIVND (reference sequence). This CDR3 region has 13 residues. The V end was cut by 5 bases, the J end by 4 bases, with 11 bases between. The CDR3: CASSWQGSYGYTF. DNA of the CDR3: TGTGCCAGTAGTTGGCAGGGGTCCTATGGCTACACCTTC.

The DNA for the CDR3 is TGCGCCAGCAGCTGGGGGAGAGCGGGAGAAAAACTGTTTTTT. As protein: CASSWGRAGEKLFF. This chain joins TRBV5-1 and TRBJ1-4; a possible D gene is TRBD1 (5 bases). V lost 3 bases and J 8 bases, leaving 14 bases between the germline ends. Looked up from germline, CDR1 is SGHRS and CDR2 is YFSETQ. This CDR3 comprises 14 residues. Based on the CDR3 plus reference TRBV5-1 and TRBJ1-4, the full variable domain is KAGVTQTPRYLIKTRGQQVTLSCSPISGHRSVSWYQQTPGQGLQFLFEYFSETQRNKGNFPGRFSGRQFSNSRSEMNVSTLELGDSALYLCASSWGRAGEKLFFGSGTQLSVL.

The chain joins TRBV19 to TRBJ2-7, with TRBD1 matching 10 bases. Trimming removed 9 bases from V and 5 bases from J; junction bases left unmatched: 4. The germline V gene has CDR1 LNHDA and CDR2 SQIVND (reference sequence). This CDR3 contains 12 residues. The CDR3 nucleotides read TGTGCCAGCGGACAGGGGGGGGACGAGCAGTACTTC. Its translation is CASGQGGDEQYF.

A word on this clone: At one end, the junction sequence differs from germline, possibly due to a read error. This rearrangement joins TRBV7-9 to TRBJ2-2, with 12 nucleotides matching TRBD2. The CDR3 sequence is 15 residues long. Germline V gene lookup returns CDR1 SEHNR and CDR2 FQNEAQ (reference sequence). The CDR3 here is CSSSPTSGRNGELFF. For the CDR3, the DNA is TGTTCCAGCAGCCCGACTAGCGGGAGAAACGGGGAGCTGTTTTTT.

In nucleotides, the CDR3 is TGTGCCAGCAGTTTTTGGACAGGGTCGAACAATGAGCAGTTCTTC. Amino acid sequence: CASSFWTGSNNEQFF. The J gene is TRBJ2-1, the V gene TRBV27; TRBD1 matches at 8 bases. The CDR3 consists of 15 residues. CDR1 and CDR2 from the germline V gene are MNHEY and SMNVEV (reference sequence). J was trimmed by 5 bases and V by 3 bases; bases with no gene match: 6.

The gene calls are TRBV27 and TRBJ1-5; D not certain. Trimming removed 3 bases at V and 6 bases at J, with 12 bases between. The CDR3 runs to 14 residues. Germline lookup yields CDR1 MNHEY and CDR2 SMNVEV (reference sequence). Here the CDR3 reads CASSFALTGQPQHF. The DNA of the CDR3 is TGTGCCAGCAGTTTCGCCCTAACTGGTCAGCCCCAGCATTTT.

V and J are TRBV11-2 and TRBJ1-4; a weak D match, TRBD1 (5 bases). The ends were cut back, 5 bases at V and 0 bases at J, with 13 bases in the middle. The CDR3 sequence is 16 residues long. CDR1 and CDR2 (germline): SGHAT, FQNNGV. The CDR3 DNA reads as TGTGCCAGCAGCCCCTCGACAGTTGCAACTAATGAAAAACTGTTTTTT. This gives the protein CASSPSTVATNEKLFF.

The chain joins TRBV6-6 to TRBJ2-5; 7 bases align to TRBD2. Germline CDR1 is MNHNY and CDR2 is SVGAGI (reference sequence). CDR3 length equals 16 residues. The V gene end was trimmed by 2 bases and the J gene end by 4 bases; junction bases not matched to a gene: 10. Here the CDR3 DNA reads TGTGCCAGCAGTTACAAGCGGGGCCCCCCGCGAGAGACCCAGTACTTC. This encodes CASSYKRGPPRETQYF.

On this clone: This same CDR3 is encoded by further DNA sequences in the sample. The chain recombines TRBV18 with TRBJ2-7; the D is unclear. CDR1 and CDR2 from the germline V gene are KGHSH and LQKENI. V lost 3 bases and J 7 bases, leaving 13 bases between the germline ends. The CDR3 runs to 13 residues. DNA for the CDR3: TGTGCCAGCTCACCCCCCGGTCAACGAGAGCAGTACTTC. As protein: CASSPPGQREQYF.

CDR3 bases: TGTGCCAGCAGCGTAGAGGGCGGGACGGTCTACAATGAGCAGTTCTTC. Translation: CASSVEGGTVYNEQFF. The rearrangement uses TRBV9 and TRBJ2-1, with a possible D match to TRBD2 (6 bases). The CDR3 runs 16 residues. The ends were cut back, 0 bases at V and 3 bases at J, with 13 bases in the middle. Germline V CDR1 and CDR2: SGDLS, YYNGEE.

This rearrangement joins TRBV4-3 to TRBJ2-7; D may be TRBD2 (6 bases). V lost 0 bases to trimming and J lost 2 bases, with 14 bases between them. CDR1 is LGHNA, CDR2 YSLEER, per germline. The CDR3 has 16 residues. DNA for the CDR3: TGCGCCAGCAGCCAAGAGCCCGCGGGGACCCCCTACGAGCAGTACTTC. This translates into CASSQEPAGTPYEQYF.